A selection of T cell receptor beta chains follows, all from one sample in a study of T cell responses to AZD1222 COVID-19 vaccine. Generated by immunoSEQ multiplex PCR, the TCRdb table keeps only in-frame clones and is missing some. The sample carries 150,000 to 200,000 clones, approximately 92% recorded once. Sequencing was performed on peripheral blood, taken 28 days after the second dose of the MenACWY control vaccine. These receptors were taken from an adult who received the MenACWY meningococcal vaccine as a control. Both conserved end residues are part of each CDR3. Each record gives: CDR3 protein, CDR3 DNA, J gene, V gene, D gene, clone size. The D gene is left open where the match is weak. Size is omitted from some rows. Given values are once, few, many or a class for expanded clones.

CASSQDQGALFGYTF	TGTGCCAGCAGCCAAGATCAGGGGGCGCTTTTTGGCTACACCTTC	TRBJ1-2	TRBV14	TRBD1	NA
CASSQRTGVREQYF	TGTGCCAGCAGCCAACGGACAGGGGTTAGAGAGCAGTACTTC	TRBJ2-7	TRBV14	TRBD1	NA
CASSETGTLEKLFF	TGTGCCAGCAGTGAGACAGGCACTCTCGAAAAACTGTTTTTT	TRBJ1-4	TRBV28	NA	NA
CASSFSGTAGYYGYTF	TGTGCCAGCAGCTTCTCCGGCACCGCAGGCTATTATGGCTACACCTTC	TRBJ1-2	TRBV5-6	NA	NA
CASSYGADPSTDTQYF	TGTGCCAGCAGTTATGGTGCGGATCCTAGCACAGATACGCAGTATTTT	TRBJ2-3	TRBV27	NA	NA
CASSVDGWVISGANVLTF	TGTGCCAGCAGCGTAGACGGATGGGTGATCTCTGGGGCCAACGTCCTGACTTTC	TRBJ2-6	TRBV9	NA	NA
CASSYLENYGYTF	TGTGCCAGCAGCTATTTAGAAAACTATGGCTACACCTTC	TRBJ1-2	TRBV7-9	NA	NA
CASSQLRVSLEQYF	TGCGCCAGCAGCCAACTTCGAGTATCCCTCGAGCAGTACTTC	TRBJ2-7	TRBV4-3	NA	NA
CATSREGGGQETQYF	TGTGCCACCAGCAGAGAGGGCGGGGGGCAAGAGACCCAGTACTTC	TRBJ2-5	TRBV15	TRBD2	NA
CASSLLRTASGSYEQYF	TGTGCCAGCAGCCTGCTTAGGACAGCCTCAGGGTCCTACGAGCAGTACTTC	TRBJ2-7	TRBV11-3	NA	NA
CASSQDGSVYGYTF	TGCGCCAGCAGCCAAGATGGGTCAGTCTATGGCTACACCTTC	TRBJ1-2	TRBV4-1	NA	NA
CASSPLSLGTVILTDTQYF	TGTGCCAGCTCACCTCTTTCCTTAGGGACAGTGATACTCACAGATACGCAGTATTTT	TRBJ2-3	TRBV18	TRBD1	NA
CASSQRRGNQPQHF	TGTGCCAGCAGCCAGAGAAGGGGCAATCAGCCCCAGCATTTT	TRBJ1-5	TRBV2	NA	once
CASSLEFGTGRSDGYTF	TGTGCCAGCAGCTTAGAATTTGGGACAGGGAGGTCGGATGGCTACACCTTC	TRBJ1-2	TRBV7-2	TRBD1	NA
CATSRVGGGRRTDTQYF	TGTGCCACCAGCAGAGTTGGCGGCGGGAGGCGCACAGATACGCAGTATTTT	TRBJ2-3	TRBV15	TRBD2	NA
CASSNPSSGRFVGELFF	TGTGCCAGCAGCAATCCGTCCAGCGGGAGATTTGTCGGGGAGCTGTTTTTT	TRBJ2-2	TRBV5-4	TRBD2	NA
CASSLARSGFLTDTQYF	TGTGCCAGCAGCTTAGCGCGCAGCGGATTCCTCACAGATACGCAGTATTTT	TRBJ2-3	TRBV7-2	NA	NA
CASSEREEHGYTF	TGTGCCAGCAGTGAAAGGGAGGAACATGGCTACACCTTC	TRBJ1-2	TRBV6-1	NA	NA
CASSLRDEQFF	TGTGCCAGCAGTTTGAGGGATGAGCAGTTCTTC	TRBJ2-1	TRBV12-3/TRBV12-4	NA	NA
CASARVDPGLYGNTIYF	TGTGCCAGCGCTCGTGTGGACCCAGGGCTGTACGGAAACACCATATATTTT	TRBJ1-3	TRBV27	NA	NA
CASSGETSGTFYEQYF	TGTGCCAGCAGTGGGGAGACTAGCGGAACGTTCTACGAGCAGTACTTC	TRBJ2-7	TRBV25-1	TRBD2	NA
CASSLAGGENTEAFF	TGTGCCAGCAGCTTAGCGGGCGGGGAGAACACTGAAGCTTTCTTT	TRBJ1-1	TRBV7-2	NA	once
CASSYGQDSYEQYF	TGTGCCAGCAGTTACGGTCAGGACTCCTACGAGCAGTACTTC	TRBJ2-7	TRBV6-6	NA	NA
CASSSQPTSGRTYEQYF	TGTGCCAGCAGCTCACAACCGACTAGCGGGAGGACCTACGAGCAGTACTTC	TRBJ2-7	TRBV7-6	TRBD2	NA
CASSNRADSYEQYF	TGTGCCAGTAGTAATCGGGCAGACTCCTACGAGCAGTACTTC	TRBJ2-7	TRBV19	NA	NA
CASSTGTVAEAFF	TGTGCCAGCAGTACCGGGACAGTCGCTGAAGCTTTCTTT	TRBJ1-1	TRBV7-9	TRBD1	once
CASSLDGGGYEQYF	TGCGCCAGCAGCTTGGACGGAGGGGGCTACGAGCAGTACTTC	TRBJ2-7	TRBV5-1	NA	NA
CASSTGQGVMNTEAFF	TGTGCCAGCAGCACGGGACAGGGAGTTATGAACACTGAAGCTTTCTTT	TRBJ1-1	TRBV7-8	TRBD1	NA
CAWSPGSWNTEAFF	TGTGCCTGGAGCCCGGGCAGTTGGAACACTGAAGCTTTCTTT	TRBJ1-1	TRBV30	NA	NA
CATSKLAGDETQYF	TGTGCCACCAGTAAACTAGCGGGAGACGAGACCCAGTACTTC	TRBJ2-5	TRBV15	TRBD2	NA
CASSLLGSAAGTNNSPLHF	TGCGCCAGCAGCCTATTAGGTTCGGCCGCCGGAACAAATAATTCACCCCTCCACTTT	TRBJ1-6	TRBV4-1	NA	NA
CASSLVTSGRAYNEQFF	TGCGCCAGCAGCTTGGTGACTAGCGGCAGGGCCTACAATGAGCAGTTCTTC	TRBJ2-1	TRBV5-1	TRBD2	once
CASSRDRNQPQHF	TGTGCCAGCAGCAGGGACAGAAATCAGCCCCAGCATTTT	TRBJ1-5	TRBV11-3	TRBD1	NA
CATRWQSSGNTIYF	TGCGCCACCAGATGGCAGAGCTCTGGAAACACCATATATTTT	TRBJ1-3	TRBV23-1	NA	NA
CASRTGGGANVLTF	TGTGCCAGCAGGACAGGCGGCGGGGCCAACGTCCTGACTTTC	TRBJ2-6	TRBV27	NA	once
CASSYTRGVGEKLFF	TGTGCCAGCAGTTACACCAGGGGAGTCGGGGAAAAACTGTTTTTT	TRBJ1-4	TRBV28	NA	NA
CASSQDNEQFF	TGTGCCAGCAGCCAAGATAACGAGCAGTTCTTC	TRBJ2-1	TRBV14	NA	NA
CASSLGAGTLTDTQYF	TGTGCCAGCAGCTTAGGAGCGGGAACTCTCACAGATACGCAGTATTTT	TRBJ2-3	TRBV7-9	TRBD2	NA
CASSVGAGEKLFF	TGTGCCAGCAGCGTAGGAGCGGGCGAAAAACTGTTTTTT	TRBJ1-4	TRBV9	NA	NA
CASCGTLTYEQYF	TGTGCCAGCTGCGGGACTCTCACCTACGAGCAGTACTTC	TRBJ2-7	TRBV25-1	NA	once
CASSWGQDTEAFF	TGTGCCAGCAGCTGGGGACAGGACACTGAAGCTTTCTTT	TRBJ1-1	TRBV7-2	TRBD1	NA
CASSPSYEQYF	TGTGCCAGCAGCCCTTCCTACGAGCAGTACTTC	TRBJ2-7	TRBV7-2	NA	NA
CASSPPTGLGNTIYF	TGTGCCAGCAGCCCGCCGACAGGGCTCGGAAACACCATATATTTT	TRBJ1-3	TRBV3-1/TRBV3-2	TRBD1	few
CASSVGGQALNEQFF	TGTGCCAGCAGCGTAGGGGGACAGGCCTTAAATGAGCAGTTCTTC	TRBJ2-1	TRBV9	TRBD1	NA
CASSYSGQSRPQHF	TGTGCCAGCAGTTACTCTGGACAGTCTCGGCCCCAGCATTTT	TRBJ1-5	TRBV6-5	NA	NA
CASSSSGGQETQYF	TGCGCCAGCAGTTCCTCAGGGGGCCAAGAGACCCAGTACTTC	TRBJ2-5	TRBV4-1	TRBD1	NA
CSASPLTPSTDTQYF	TGCAGTGCTAGTCCCTTGACCCCTAGCACAGATACGCAGTATTTT	TRBJ2-3	TRBV20-1	NA	NA
CASAKDSPYEQYF	TGTGCCAGTGCGAAGGACAGCCCTTACGAGCAGTACTTC	TRBJ2-7	TRBV11-1	NA	NA